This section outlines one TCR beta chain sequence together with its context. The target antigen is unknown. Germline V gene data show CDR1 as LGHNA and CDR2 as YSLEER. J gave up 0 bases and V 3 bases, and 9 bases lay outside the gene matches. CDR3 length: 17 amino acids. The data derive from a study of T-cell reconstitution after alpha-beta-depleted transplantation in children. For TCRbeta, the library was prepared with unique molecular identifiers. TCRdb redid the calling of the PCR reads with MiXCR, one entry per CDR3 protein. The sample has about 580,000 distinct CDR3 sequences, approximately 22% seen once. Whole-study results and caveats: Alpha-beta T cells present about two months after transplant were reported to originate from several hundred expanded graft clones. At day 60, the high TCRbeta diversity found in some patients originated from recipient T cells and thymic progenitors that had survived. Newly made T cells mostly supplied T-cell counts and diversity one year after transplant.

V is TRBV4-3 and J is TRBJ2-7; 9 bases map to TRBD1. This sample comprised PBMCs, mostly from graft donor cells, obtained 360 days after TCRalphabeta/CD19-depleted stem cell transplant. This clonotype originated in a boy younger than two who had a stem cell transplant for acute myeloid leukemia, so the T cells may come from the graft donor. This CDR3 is CASSQLYRDRVSYEQYF. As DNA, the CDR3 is TGCGCCAGCAGCCAGCTATACCGGGACAGGGTCTCCTACGAGCAGTACTTC.